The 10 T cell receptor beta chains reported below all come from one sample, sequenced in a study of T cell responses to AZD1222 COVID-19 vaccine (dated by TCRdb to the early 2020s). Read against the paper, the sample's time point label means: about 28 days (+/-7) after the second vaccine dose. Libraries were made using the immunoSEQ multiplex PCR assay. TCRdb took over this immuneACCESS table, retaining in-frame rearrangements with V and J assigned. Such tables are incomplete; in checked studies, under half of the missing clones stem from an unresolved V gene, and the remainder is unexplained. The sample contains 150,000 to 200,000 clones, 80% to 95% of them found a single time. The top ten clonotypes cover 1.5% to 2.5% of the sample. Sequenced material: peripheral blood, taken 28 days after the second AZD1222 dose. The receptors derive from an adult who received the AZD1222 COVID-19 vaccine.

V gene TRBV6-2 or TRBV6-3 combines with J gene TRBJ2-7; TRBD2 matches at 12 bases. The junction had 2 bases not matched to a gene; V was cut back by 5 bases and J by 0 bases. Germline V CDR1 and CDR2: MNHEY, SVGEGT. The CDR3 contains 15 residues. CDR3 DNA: TGTGCCAGCAGTCGGACTAGCGGGACCTCCTACGAGCAGTACTTC. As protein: CASSRTSGTSYEQYF.

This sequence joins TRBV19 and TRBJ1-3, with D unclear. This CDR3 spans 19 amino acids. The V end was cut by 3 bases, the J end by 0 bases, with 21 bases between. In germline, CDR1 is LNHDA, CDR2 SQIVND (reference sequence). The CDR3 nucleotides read TGTGCCAGTAGTATTGGTCCGCTTGGTAGGGCACGCTCTGGAAACACCATATATTTT. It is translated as CASSIGPLGRARSGNTIYF.

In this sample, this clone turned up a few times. The CDR3 protein is CASSGGQANTGELFF. CDR3 coding DNA: TGTGCCAGCAGTGGGGGCCAGGCGAACACCGGGGAGCTGTTTTTT. The chain recombines TRBV2 with TRBJ2-2; TRBD1 might be the D (5 bases). Trimming cost V 4 bases and J 0 bases, with 9 bases left between them. Germline V gene lookup returns CDR1 SNHLY and CDR2 FYNNEI. The CDR3 covers 15 residues. Looking up the rest from reference TRBV2 and TRBJ2-2 gives the full variable domain: EPEVTQTPSHQVTQMGQEVILRCVPISNHLYFYWYRQILGQKVEFLVSFYNNEISEKSEIFDDQFSVERPDGSNFTLKIRSTKLEDSAMYFCASSGGQANTGELFFGEGSRLTVL.

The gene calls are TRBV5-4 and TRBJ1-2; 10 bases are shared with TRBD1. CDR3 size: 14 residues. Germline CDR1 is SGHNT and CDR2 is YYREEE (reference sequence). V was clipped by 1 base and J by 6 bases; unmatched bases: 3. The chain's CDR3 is CASSLSTGGHGYTF. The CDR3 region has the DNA TGTGCCAGCAGCTTGTCGACAGGGGGCCATGGCTACACCTTC.

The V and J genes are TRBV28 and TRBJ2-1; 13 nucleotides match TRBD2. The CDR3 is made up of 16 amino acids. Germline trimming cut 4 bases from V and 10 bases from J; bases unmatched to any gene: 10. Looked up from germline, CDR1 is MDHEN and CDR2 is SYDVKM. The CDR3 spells CASSSPGLAGWGEQFF. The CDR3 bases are TGTGCCAGCAGTTCCCCGGGACTAGCGGGATGGGGAGAGCAGTTCTTC.

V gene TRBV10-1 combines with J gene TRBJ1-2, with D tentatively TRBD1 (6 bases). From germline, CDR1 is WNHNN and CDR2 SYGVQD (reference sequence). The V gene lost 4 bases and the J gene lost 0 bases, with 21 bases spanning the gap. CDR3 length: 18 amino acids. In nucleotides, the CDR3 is TGCGCCAGCAGTGTGTTTCTGACCCACAGGGATCCTAACTATGGCTACACCTTC. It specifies CASSVFLTHRDPNYGYTF.

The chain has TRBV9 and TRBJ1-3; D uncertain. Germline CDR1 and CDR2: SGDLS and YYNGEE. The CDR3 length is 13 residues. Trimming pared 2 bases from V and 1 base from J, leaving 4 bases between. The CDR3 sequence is CASSVSSGNTIYF. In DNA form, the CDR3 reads TGTGCCAGCAGCGTTTCATCTGGAAACACCATATATTTT.

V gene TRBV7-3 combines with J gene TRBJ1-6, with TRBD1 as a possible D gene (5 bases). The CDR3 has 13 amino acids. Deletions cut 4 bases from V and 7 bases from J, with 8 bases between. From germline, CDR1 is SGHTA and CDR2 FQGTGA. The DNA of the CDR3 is TGTGCCAGCAGCTACGGGGGAAATTCACCCCTCCACTTT. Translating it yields CASSYGGNSPLHF. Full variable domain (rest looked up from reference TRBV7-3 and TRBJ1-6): GAGVSQTPSNKVTEKGKYVELRCDPISGHTALYWYRQSLGQGPEFLIYFQGTGAADDSGLPNDRFFAVRPEGSVSTLKIQRTERGDSAVYLCASSYGGNSPLHFGNGTRLTVT.

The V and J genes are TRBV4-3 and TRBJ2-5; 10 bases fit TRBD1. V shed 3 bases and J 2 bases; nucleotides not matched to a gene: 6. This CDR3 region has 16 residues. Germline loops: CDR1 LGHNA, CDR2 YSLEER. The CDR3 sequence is CASSQTGTGVQETQYF. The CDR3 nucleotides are TGCGCCAGCAGCCAGACAGGGACAGGGGTACAAGAGACCCAGTACTTC.

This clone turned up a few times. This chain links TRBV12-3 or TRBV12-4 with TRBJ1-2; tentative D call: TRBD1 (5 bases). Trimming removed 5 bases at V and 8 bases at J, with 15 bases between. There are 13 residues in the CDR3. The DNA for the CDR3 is TGTGCCAGCAGTGACGACAGCCGGGGGGGCTACACCTTC. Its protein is CASSDDSRGGYTF.